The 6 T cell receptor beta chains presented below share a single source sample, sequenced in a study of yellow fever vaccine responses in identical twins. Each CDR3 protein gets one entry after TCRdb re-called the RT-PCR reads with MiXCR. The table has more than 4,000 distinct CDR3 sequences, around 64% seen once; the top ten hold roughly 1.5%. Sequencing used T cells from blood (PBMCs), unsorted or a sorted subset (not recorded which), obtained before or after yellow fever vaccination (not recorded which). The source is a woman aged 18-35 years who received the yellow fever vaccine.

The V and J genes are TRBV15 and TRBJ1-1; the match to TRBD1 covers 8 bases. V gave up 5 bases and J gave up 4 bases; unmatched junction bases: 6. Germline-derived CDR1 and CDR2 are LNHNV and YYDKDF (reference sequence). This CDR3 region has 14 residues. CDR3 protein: CATSGRGLSTEAFF. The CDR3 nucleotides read TGTGCCACCAGCGGCAGGGGGCTGAGCACTGAAGCTTTCTTT.

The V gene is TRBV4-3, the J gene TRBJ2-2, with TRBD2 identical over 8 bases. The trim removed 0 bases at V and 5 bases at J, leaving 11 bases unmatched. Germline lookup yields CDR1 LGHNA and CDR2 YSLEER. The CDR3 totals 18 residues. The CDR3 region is CASSQDREGGRPTGELFF. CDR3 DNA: TGCGCCAGCAGCCAAGATCGGGAGGGCGGTCGGCCTACCGGGGAGCTGTTTTTT.

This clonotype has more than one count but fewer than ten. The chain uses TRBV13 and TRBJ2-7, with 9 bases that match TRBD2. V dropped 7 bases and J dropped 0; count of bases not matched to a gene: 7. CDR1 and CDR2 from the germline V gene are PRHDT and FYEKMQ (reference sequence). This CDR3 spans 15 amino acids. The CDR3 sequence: CASIFHSGGSYEQYF. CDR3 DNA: TGTGCCAGCATCTTCCATAGCGGGGGCTCCTACGAGCAGTACTTC.

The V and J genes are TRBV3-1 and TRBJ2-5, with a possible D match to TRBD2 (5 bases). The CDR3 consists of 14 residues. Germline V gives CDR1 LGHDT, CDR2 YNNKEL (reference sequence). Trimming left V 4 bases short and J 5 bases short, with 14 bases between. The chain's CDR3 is CASSPTSGAETQYF. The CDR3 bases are TGTGCCAGCAGCCCAACAAGCGGCGCCGAGACCCAGTACTTC.

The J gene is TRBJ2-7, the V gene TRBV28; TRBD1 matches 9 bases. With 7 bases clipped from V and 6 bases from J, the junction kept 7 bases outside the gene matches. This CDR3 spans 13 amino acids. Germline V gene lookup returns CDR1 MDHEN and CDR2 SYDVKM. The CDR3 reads CASTGTGLSEQYF. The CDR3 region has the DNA TGTGCCAGCACCGGGACAGGGCTGTCCGAGCAGTACTTC.

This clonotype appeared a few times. The CDR3 loop is CASSAWVDYEQYF. The CDR3 DNA reads TGTGCCAGCAGCGCTTGGGTGGACTACGAGCAGTACTTC. The chain employs TRBV3-1 and TRBJ2-7; no clear D. The CDR3 consists of 13 residues. Trimming removed 5 bases from V and 3 bases from J, with 11 bases in between. Looked up from germline, CDR1 is LGHDT and CDR2 is YNNKEL (reference sequence).